This T cell receptor beta chain was recorded in a study of blood T cells in healthy people across ages. Notes on the study in general: Unsorted PBMC input precluded a conclusive naive versus antigen-experienced comparison.

This CDR3 comprises 17 residues. V was clipped by 3 bases and J by 2 bases; unmatched bases: 8. Germline V gene sequence: CDR1 LGHNA, CDR2 YSLEER. A single count supports this clonotype. Its target is unknown. Then a second PCR, running roughly 7 to 11 cycles, was carried out with a sample-barcoded 5' primer and a J-beta primer mix. TCRdb recomputed calls from the 5' RACE reads with MiXCR, one row per CDR3 protein. The table lists roughly 1,300,000 distinct CDR3 sequences, 45% to 70% of them singletons. The chain joins TRBV4-3 to TRBJ2-3, with 10 bases identical to TRBD2. The TCR sequence derives from a man between 18 and 29 years old in good health. Sequenced material: blood. CDR3 in amino acids: CASSQDRTSGNTDTQYF. CDR3 nucleotides: TGCGCCAGCAGCCAGGATAGGACTAGCGGTAACACAGATACGCAGTATTTT.